This T cell receptor beta chain is from a study of graft-versus-host responses after intestinal transplantation. At the level of the study: Each patient got anti-thymocyte globulin induction, then tacrolimus and steroids for roughly 3 years. Study-wide results and limits: Recipient marrow showed GvH clones, some seen first in ileum or blood.

Co-plating was performed using about 200,000 CFSE-labeled responder cells and about 200,000 irradiated, violet-dye-labeled stimulator cells. Sorted after the reaction were proliferating CFSE-low CD3+CD4+ and CD3+CD8+ responders. TCRdb keeps only in-frame clones here, not all; method: immunoSEQ multiplex PCR. The sample lists about 7,800 clones, less than 35% occurring once. This receptor was taken from a human patient who received an intestinal transplant. The starting material was alloreactive CD8+ T cells from a mixed lymphocyte reaction culture, obtained before intestinal transplant. Subset indicated: CFSE-low proliferating T cells sorted from approximately 6-day pre-transplant mixed lymphocyte reaction (GvH or HvG direction).

CDR3 in amino acids: CASSETGVDYEQYF. CDR3 in DNA: TGTGCCAGCAGCGAGACAGGGGTGGACTACGAGCAGTACTTC. V gene TRBV5-6 combines with J gene TRBJ2-7; TRBD1 matches 8 bases. The CDR3 consists of 14 residues. Per germline, CDR1 SGHDT and CDR2 YYEEEE. The V segment lost 4 bases and the J segment 3 bases; nucleotides outside the gene matches: 6.